This T cell receptor (beta chain) was captured in a study of blood T cell repertoires in COVID-19. Between the trimmed V and J ends, which lost 0 bases and 5 bases, there was a span of 7 bases. In germline, CDR1 is MNHEY, CDR2 SVGAGI. This CDR3 is built from 13 residues. Profiled with immunoSEQ multiplex PCR; TCRdb holds only in-frame clones, not every one. The sample carries 130,000 to 150,000 clones, 70% to 90% recorded once. This clonotype was sampled from a woman aged 55-75 years with COVID-19, enrolled during active disease. The chain links TRBV6-5 to TRBJ1-1; D gene ambiguous. Input material: peripheral blood. The CDR3 sequence is CASSYSLGTEAFF. The CDR3 nucleotides are TGTGCCAGCAGTTACTCGCTAGGTACTGAAGCTTTCTTT.